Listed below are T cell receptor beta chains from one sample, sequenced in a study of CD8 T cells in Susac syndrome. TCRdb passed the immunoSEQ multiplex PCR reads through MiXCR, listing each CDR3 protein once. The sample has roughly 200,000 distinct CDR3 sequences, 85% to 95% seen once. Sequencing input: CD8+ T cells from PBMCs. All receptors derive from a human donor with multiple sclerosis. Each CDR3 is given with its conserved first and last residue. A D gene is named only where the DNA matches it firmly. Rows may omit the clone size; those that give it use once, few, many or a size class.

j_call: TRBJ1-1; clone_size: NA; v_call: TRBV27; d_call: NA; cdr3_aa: CASSWVGPNTEAFF; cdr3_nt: TGTGCCAGCAGTTGGGTCGGACCGAACACTGAAGCTTTCTTT
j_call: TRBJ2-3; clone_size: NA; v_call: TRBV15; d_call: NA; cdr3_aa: CATSRDLWGRGGTDTQYF; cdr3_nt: TGTGCCACCAGCAGAGATTTATGGGGTCGTGGTGGAACAGATACGCAGTATTTT
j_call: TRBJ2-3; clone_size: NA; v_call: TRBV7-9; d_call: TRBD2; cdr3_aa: CASSLARRGDDTQYF; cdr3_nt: TGTGCCAGCAGCTTAGCGAGGCGGGGGGATGATACGCAGTATTTT
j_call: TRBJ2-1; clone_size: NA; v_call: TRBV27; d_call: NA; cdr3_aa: CASSLNGAYNEQFF; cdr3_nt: TGTGCCAGCAGTTTAAATGGGGCCTACAATGAGCAGTTCTTC
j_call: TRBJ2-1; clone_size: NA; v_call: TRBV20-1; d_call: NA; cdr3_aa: CSARHSYNEQFF; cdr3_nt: TGCAGTGCTCGGCACTCCTACAATGAGCAGTTCTTC
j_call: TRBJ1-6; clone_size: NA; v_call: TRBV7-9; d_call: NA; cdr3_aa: CASSLGPGLNSPLHF; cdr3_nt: TGTGCCAGCAGCCTGGGACCGGGGCTAAATTCACCCCTCCACTTT
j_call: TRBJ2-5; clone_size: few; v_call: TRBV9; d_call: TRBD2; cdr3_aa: CASSVSGGRQETQYF; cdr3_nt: TGTGCCAGCAGCGTTAGCGGGGGCCGCCAAGAGACCCAGTACTTC
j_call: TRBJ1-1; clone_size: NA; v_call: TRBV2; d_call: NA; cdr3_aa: CASSEMDSEAFF; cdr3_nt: TGTGCCAGCAGTGAGATGGACAGTGAAGCTTTCTTT
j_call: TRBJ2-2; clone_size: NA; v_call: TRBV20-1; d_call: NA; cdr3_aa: CSARTVNTGELFF; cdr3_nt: TGCAGTGCGCGGACAGTAAACACCGGGGAGCTGTTTTTT
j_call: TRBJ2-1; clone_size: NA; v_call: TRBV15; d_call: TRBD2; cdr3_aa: CATSTSGLYNEQFF; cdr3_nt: TGTGCCACCTCGACTAGCGGGCTCTACAATGAGCAGTTCTTC
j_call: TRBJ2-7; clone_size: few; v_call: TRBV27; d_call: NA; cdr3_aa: CASSDGYEQYF; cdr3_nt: TGTGCCAGTAGCGACGGCTACGAGCAGTACTTC
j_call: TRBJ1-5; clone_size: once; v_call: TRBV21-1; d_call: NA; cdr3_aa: CASFCLRFGTGDAGFNQPQHF; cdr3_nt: TGTGCCAGCTTTTGCTTGAGGTTCGGGACAGGGGACGCTGGCTTCAATCAGCCCCAGCATTTT
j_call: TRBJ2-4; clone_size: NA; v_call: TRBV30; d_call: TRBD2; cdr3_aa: CAWEGGLAASAWENIQYF; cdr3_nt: TGTGCCTGGGAAGGAGGACTAGCGGCCTCGGCGTGGGAAAACATTCAGTACTTC
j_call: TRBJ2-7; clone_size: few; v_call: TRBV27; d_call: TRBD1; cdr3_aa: CASSLLGQPYEQYF; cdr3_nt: TGTGCCAGCAGTTTATTGGGACAGCCCTACGAGCAGTACTTC
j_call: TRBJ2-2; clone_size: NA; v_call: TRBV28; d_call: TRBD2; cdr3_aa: CASSLGTSGTYGAGELFF; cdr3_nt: TGTGCCAGCAGTTTGGGAACTAGCGGGACCTACGGCGCCGGGGAGCTGTTTTTT
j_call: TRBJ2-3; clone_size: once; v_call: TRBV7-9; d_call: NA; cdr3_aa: CASSPRAGDSTDTQYF; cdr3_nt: TGTGCCAGCAGCCCTCGGGCAGGGGATAGCACAGATACGCAGTATTTT
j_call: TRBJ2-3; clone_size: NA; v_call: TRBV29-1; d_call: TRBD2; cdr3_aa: CSVEGTAGVSTDTQYF; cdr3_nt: TGCAGCGTTGAAGGTACTGCGGGGGTAAGCACAGATACGCAGTATTTT
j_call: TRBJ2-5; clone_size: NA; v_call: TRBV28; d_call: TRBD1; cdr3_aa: CASRNRGLAKETQYF; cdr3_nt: TGTGCCAGCAGAAACAGGGGGCTGGCCAAAGAGACCCAGTACTTC
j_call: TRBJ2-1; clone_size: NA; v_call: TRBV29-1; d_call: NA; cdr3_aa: CSVLKAGIYNEQFF; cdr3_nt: TGCAGCGTTCTTAAGGCGGGAATCTACAATGAGCAGTTCTTC
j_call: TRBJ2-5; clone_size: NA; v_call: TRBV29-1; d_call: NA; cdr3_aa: CSVEGSGPALGIKTQYF; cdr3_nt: TGCAGCGTTGAAGGATCCGGGCCGGCGCTGGGAATTAAGACCCAGTACTTC
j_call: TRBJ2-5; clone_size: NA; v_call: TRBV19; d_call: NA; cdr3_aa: CASSIILATGYQETQYF; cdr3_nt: TGTGCCAGTAGTATTATCCTGGCAACCGGGTACCAAGAGACCCAGTACTTC
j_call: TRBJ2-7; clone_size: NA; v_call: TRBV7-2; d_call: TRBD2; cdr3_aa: CASSPGLAYYEQYF; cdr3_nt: TGTGCCAGCAGCCCGGGACTAGCGTACTACGAGCAGTACTTC
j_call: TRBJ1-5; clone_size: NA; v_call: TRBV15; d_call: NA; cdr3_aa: CATSPRNQPQHF; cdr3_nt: TGTGCCACCAGCCCCAGGAATCAGCCCCAGCATTTT
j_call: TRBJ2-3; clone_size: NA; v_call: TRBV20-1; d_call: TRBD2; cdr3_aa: CSARGSGYTQYF; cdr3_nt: TGCAGTGCTAGAGGTAGCGGGTATACGCAGTATTTT
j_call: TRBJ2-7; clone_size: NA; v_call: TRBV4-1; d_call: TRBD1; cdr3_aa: CASSHATGDPYEQYF; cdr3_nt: TGCGCCAGCAGCCACGCGACAGGGGATCCCTACGAGCAGTACTTC
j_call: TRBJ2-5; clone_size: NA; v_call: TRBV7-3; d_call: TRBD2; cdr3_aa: CASSKSGLATETQYF; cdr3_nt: TGTGCCAGCAGCAAATCGGGACTAGCGACGGAGACCCAGTACTTC
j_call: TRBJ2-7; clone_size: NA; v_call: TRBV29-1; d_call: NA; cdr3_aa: CSGRKSQRSEQYF; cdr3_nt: TGCAGCGGGCGCAAGTCCCAGCGCAGCGAGCAGTACTTC
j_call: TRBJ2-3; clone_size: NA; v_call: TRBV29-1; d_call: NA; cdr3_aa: CSVEGSGPEEYF; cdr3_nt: TGCAGCGTTGAAGGGTCGGGACCGGAGGAGTATTTT
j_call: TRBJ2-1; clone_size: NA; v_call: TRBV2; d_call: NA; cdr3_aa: CARSGGGSSYNEQFF; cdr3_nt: TGTGCCAGAAGTGGTGGGGGGAGCTCCTACAATGAGCAGTTCTTC
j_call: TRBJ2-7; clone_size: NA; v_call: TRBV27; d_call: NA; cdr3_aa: CASSLGGLALEQYF; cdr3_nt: TGTGCCAGCAGTTTAGGAGGACTGGCCCTAGAGCAGTACTTC
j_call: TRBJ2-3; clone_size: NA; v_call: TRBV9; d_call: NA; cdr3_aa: CASSEGGSFSADTQYF; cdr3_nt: TGTGCCAGCAGCGAAGGGGGGAGTTTTAGCGCAGATACGCAGTATTTT
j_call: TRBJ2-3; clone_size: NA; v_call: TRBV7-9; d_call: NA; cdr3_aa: CASSSNRSPTQYF; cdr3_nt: TGTGCCAGCAGTTCGAACCGGAGCCCGACGCAGTATTTT
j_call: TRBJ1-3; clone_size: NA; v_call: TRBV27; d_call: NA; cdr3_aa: CASSPSVSSGNTIYF; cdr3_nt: TGTGCCAGCAGTCCGTCAGTAAGCTCTGGAAACACCATATATTTT
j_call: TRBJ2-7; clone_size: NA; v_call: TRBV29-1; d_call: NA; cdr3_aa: CSVREAEQYF; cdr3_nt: TGCAGCGTTCGAGAGGCCGAGCAGTACTTC
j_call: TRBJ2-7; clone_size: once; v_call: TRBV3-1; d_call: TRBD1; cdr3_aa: CASSQGTGGPYEQYF; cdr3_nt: TGTGCCAGCAGCCAAGGGACAGGGGGCCCCTACGAGCAGTACTTC
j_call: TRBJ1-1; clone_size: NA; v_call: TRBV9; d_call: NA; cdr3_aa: CASSRDLGGTEAFF; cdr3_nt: TGTGCCAGCAGCAGGGACCTCGGTGGCACTGAAGCTTTCTTT
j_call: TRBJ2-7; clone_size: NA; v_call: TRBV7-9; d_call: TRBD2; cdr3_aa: CASSSTSGAAYEQYF; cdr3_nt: TGTGCCAGCAGCTCCACTAGCGGGGCCGCCTACGAGCAGTACTTC
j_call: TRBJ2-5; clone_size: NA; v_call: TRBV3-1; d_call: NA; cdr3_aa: CASSQGLGGQTQYF; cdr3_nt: TGTGCCAGCAGCCAAGGACTCGGTGGGCAGACCCAGTACTTC
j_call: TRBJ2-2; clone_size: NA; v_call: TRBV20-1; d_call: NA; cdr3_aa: CSARVVGELFF; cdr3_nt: TGCAGTGCTAGAGTTGTCGGGGAGCTGTTTTTT
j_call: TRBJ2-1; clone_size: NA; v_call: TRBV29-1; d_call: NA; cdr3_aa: CSVEKSGEQFF; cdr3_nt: TGCAGCGTTGAGAAGAGCGGTGAGCAGTTCTTC
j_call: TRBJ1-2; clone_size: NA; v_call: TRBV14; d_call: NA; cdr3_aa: CASSQVFSYGYTF; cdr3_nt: TGTGCCAGCAGCCAAGTTTTCAGCTATGGCTACACCTTC